Presented here are 13 T cell receptor beta chains from one specimen sequenced in a study of blood T cell repertoires in COVID-19 (dated by TCRdb to 2018 to 2020). The method was the immunoSEQ multiplex PCR assay. The clones in this table, taken by TCRdb from immuneACCESS, are in-frame only. Not every clone is retained; where verified, under half of the shortfall comes from an unresolved V gene, and the cause of the rest is unknown. This sample is represented by tens of thousands of clones; 80% to 90% of them were singletons. The ten biggest clones cover 1.4% of the sample. Sequenced sample: peripheral blood. The receptor set was obtained from a woman in her sixties or seventies with acute or convalescent COVID-19.

This chain's CDR3 is CASSQQGGSYNSPLHF. CDR3 nucleotides: TGTGCCAGCAGCCAACAGGGGGGCTCCTATAATTCACCCCTCCACTTT. The chain is built from TRBV3-1 (or the pseudogene TRBV3-2) and TRBJ1-6, with 7 bases identical to TRBD1. CDR3 length: 16 amino acids. Germline V gene lookup returns CDR1 LGHDT and CDR2 YNNKEL (reference sequence). V was clipped by 2 bases and J by 0 bases; unmatched bases: 1.

The rearrangement uses TRBV28 and TRBJ1-1, with D unresolved. V shed 8 bases and J shed 0 bases, with 7 bases lying between them. The CDR3 is 12 amino acids. Germline V CDR1 and CDR2: MDHEN, SYDVKM. CDR3: CASSAMNTEAFF. CDR3 nucleotide sequence: TGTGCCAGCTCTGCTATGAACACTGAAGCTTTCTTT.

On this clone itself: The identical CDR3 is also encoded by other nucleotide sequences in the sample. This chain uses TRBV5-1 with TRBJ2-3, with 7 positions matching TRBD2. The CDR3 sequence is 16 residues long. Trimming removed 4 bases from V and 0 bases from J; junction bases left unmatched: 8. From germline, CDR1 is SGHRS and CDR2 YFSETQ. CDR3 region: CASSPGLVGSTDTQYF. As DNA, the CDR3 is TGCGCCAGCAGCCCCGGACTAGTGGGTAGCACAGATACGCAGTATTTT.

The chain has TRBV19 and TRBJ1-5; the D gene is possibly TRBD1 (6 bases). This CDR3 region has 16 residues. With 5 bases removed from V and 0 bases from J, the gap between germline ends came to 14 bases. Germline V gene lookup returns CDR1 LNHDA and CDR2 SQIVND (reference sequence). The CDR3: CASSEGGGVSNQPQHF. As DNA, the CDR3 is TGTGCCAGTAGTGAGGGGGGGGGCGTTAGCAATCAGCCCCAGCATTTT.

This clone was counted a few times. The chain's CDR3 is CASSLSQLAGNLKETQYF. The CDR3 coding sequence is TGTGCCAGCAGCTTATCCCAACTAGCGGGTAATTTAAAAGAGACCCAGTACTTC. This chain links TRBV7-2 with TRBJ2-5; 9 bases align to TRBD2. V shed 2 bases and J 3 bases; nucleotides not matched to a gene: 13. This CDR3 region has 18 residues. CDR1 is SGHTA, CDR2 FQGNSA, per germline.

J is TRBJ1-1 and V is TRBV5-5, with D perhaps TRBD1 (6 bases). The CDR3 consists of 14 residues. Germline CDR1 is SGHKS and CDR2 is YYEKEE (reference sequence). V lost 2 bases to trimming and J lost 5 bases, with 13 bases between them. The CDR3 spells CASSFGQQGTEAFF. The DNA for the CDR3 is TGTGCCAGCAGCTTCGGACAGCAGGGGACTGAAGCTTTCTTT.

As regards this clone: Other nucleotide sequences in the sample specify the same CDR3. V and J are TRBV5-1 and TRBJ1-3; D call uncertain. The germline V and J ends were trimmed by 0 bases and 0 bases, with 7 bases remaining between them. Germline V gene data show CDR1 as SGHRS and CDR2 as YFSETQ. There are 15 residues in the CDR3. CDR3 in amino acids: CASSLVGGSGNTIYF. In nucleotides, the CDR3 is TGCGCCAGCAGCTTGGTGGGAGGCTCTGGAAACACCATATATTTT.

This rearrangement joins TRBV4-1 to TRBJ1-4, with D unclear. The CDR3 totals 14 residues. Trimming pared 2 bases from V and 2 bases from J, leaving 6 bases between. Germline V gene data show CDR1 as MGHRA and CDR2 as YSYEKL. The CDR3 here is CASSQHSTNEKLFF. CDR3 DNA: TGCGCCAGCAGCCAACACAGTACTAATGAAAAACTGTTTTTT.

This sequence joins TRBV29-1 and TRBJ1-2, with a possible D match to TRBD1 (6 bases). Germline loops: CDR1 SQVTM, CDR2 ANQGSEA. The CDR3 length is 12 residues. Trimming cost V 7 bases and J 4 bases, with 13 bases left between them. Written as DNA, the CDR3 is TGCAGCGGCGGACAGTTAGGCTATGGCTACACCTTC. This sequence encodes CSGGQLGYGYTF.

The chain is built from TRBV10-3 and TRBJ2-1; TRBD1 matches 8 bases. The CDR3 extends over 14 amino acids. Germline CDR1 is ENHRY and CDR2 is SYGVKD. V shed 3 bases, J shed 5 bases, and the junction held 3 bases outside the gene matches. The CDR3 sequence is CAISDRGRDNEQFF. In nucleotides, the CDR3 is TGTGCCATCAGTGACAGGGGGCGAGACAATGAGCAGTTCTTC.

V and J are TRBV28 and TRBJ2-7; 13 bases agree with TRBD2. Germline values: CDR1 MDHEN, CDR2 SYDVKM. The V and J ends lost 6 bases and 4 bases, in that order; junction bases with no gene match: 18. This CDR3 has 19 residues. CDR3 residues: CASSGTGTSGARGAYEQYF. CDR3 DNA sequence: TGTGCCAGCAGCGGGACCGGGACTAGCGGGGCTAGGGGGGCGTACGAGCAGTACTTC.

The chain carries TRBV4-1 and TRBJ2-4, with D perhaps matching TRBD2 (7 bases). The CDR3 length is 16 residues. Germline V gives CDR1 MGHRA, CDR2 YSYEKL. Trimming took 1 base from V and 0 from J, leaving 10 bases between them. CDR3: CASSQVGGLAKNIQYF. The CDR3 DNA reads TGCGCCAGCAGCCAAGTCGGGGGGCTAGCCAAAAACATTCAGTACTTC.

The chain combines TRBV5-1 with TRBJ2-1; TRBD2 matches at 8 bases. The J segment lost 4 bases and the V segment lost 4 bases, leaving 13 bases of the junction unmatched. The CDR3 totals 17 residues. Germline V gene lookup returns CDR1 SGHRS and CDR2 YFSETQ. CDR3 sequence: CASSPGVDSGTYNEQFF. Here the CDR3 DNA reads TGCGCCAGCAGCCCCGGGGTTGATAGCGGGACATACAATGAGCAGTTCTTC.